A single sample gave rise to the 9 T cell receptor beta chains below, sequenced in a study of blood T cell repertoires in COVID-19. The assay was immunoSEQ multiplex PCR, and TCRdb's table has in-frame clones only and misses some. Of more than 400,000 clones listed, around 91% are singletons. The sequenced material came from PBMCs or T cells enriched from blood (not recorded which). Receptor source: a man between 18 and 35 years old who had recovered from COVID-19.

The chain is built from TRBV15 and TRBJ1-5; D not resolved. The CDR3 runs 16 residues. V lost 0 bases and J 3 bases, leaving 12 bases between the germline ends. In germline, CDR1 is LNHNV, CDR2 YYDKDF (reference sequence). The CDR3 region has the DNA TGTGCCACCAGCAGAGACTTAACTGGACTCAATCAGCCCCAGCATTTT. This sequence encodes CATSRDLTGLNQPQHF.

V is TRBV5-1 and J is TRBJ2-1, with 7 bases lining up with TRBD2. J gave up 1 base and V 4 bases, and 5 bases lay outside the gene matches. In germline, CDR1 is SGHRS, CDR2 YFSETQ. The CDR3 loop spans 15 amino acids. The CDR3 is CASSPGLVSYNEQFF. The DNA for the CDR3 is TGCGCCAGCAGCCCCGGACTAGTTTCCTACAATGAGCAGTTCTTC. The full variable domain, its missing parts supplied by reference TRBV5-1 and TRBJ2-1, is KAGVTQTPRYLIKTRGQQVTLSCSPISGHRSVSWYQQTPGQGLQFLFEYFSETQRNKGNFPGRFSGRQFSNSRSEMNVSTLELGDSALYLCASSPGLVSYNEQFFGPGTRLTVL.

The chain employs TRBV3-1 (or the pseudogene TRBV3-2) and TRBJ1-1, with D possibly TRBD1 on 6 matching bases. CDR3 length equals 14 residues. The V end lost 4 bases, the J end lost 0 bases, and 9 bases lay between the germline ends. Germline-derived CDR1 and CDR2 are LGHDT and YNNKEL (reference sequence). In DNA form, the CDR3 reads TGTGCCAGCAGCCTCGGGACAATGAACACTGAAGCTTTCTTT. This gives the protein CASSLGTMNTEAFF.

The table lists this clone with a count of one. J is TRBJ1-5 and V is TRBV6-4, with a tentative D call TRBD1 (5 bases). CDR3 length: 15 residues. Trimming pared 4 bases from V and 3 bases from J, leaving 13 bases between. Germline V gives CDR1 MRHNA, CDR2 SNTAGT. The CDR3 nucleotides read TGTGCCAGCAGTGTGACAGATGGCCTCAATCAGCCCCAGCATTTT. Translated, it gives CASSVTDGLNQPQHF.

The chain recombines TRBV3-1 (or the pseudogene TRBV3-2) with TRBJ2-1; weak D call: TRBD2 (6 bases). V was clipped by 2 bases and J by 7 bases, with 15 bases between them. Germline V lookup: CDR1 LGHDT, CDR2 YNNKEL (reference sequence). The CDR3 length is 15 residues. The CDR3 coding sequence is TGTGCCAGCAGCCAACTCTCCGGGGGTGGGAATGAGCAGTTCTTC. Its translation is CASSQLSGGGNEQFF.

The chain has TRBV9 and TRBJ2-3; 9 nucleotides match TRBD2. There are 14 residues in the CDR3. After removal of 3 bases from V and 3 bases from J, the junction contained 2 bases not matched to a gene. The germline V gene encodes CDR1 SGDLS and CDR2 YYNGEE. The CDR3 bases are TGTGCCAGCAGCGCGACTAGCGGAACAGATACGCAGTATTTT. Amino acids: CASSATSGTDTQYF.

The gene calls are TRBV19 and TRBJ1-5; TRBD1 matches at 9 bases. V was clipped by 6 bases and J by 3 bases; unmatched bases: 9. CDR1 and CDR2 (germline): LNHDA, SQIVND (reference sequence). The CDR3 is made up of 16 amino acids. CDR3 amino acids: CASSDGTGRANQPQHF. CDR3 nucleotide sequence: TGTGCCAGTAGCGACGGGACAGGGCGCGCCAATCAGCCCCAGCATTTT.

This CDR3 is CASSITGVSYEQYF. The CDR3 DNA follows: TGTGCCAGTAGTATAACGGGAGTTTCCTACGAGCAGTACTTC. The genes are TRBV19 and TRBJ2-7; a weak D match, TRBD2 (6 bases). V gave up 2 bases and J gave up 1 base, with 9 bases separating them. Per germline, CDR1 LNHDA and CDR2 SQIVND (reference sequence). This CDR3 spans 14 amino acids.

The V call is TRBV6-1, the J call TRBJ2-2; TRBD1 is a possible D gene (6 bases). CDR3 length: 14 amino acids. Between the trimmed V and J ends, which lost 1 base and 7 bases, there was a span of 10 bases. Looked up from germline, CDR1 is MNHNS and CDR2 is SASEGT. The DNA of the CDR3 is TGTGCCAGCAGTGAAGGGGGGCCGGGCGGGGAGCTGTTTTTT. It specifies CASSEGGPGGELFF.